The 6 T cell receptor beta chains in this list originate from one sample, sequenced in a study of blood T cells in healthy people across ages. Through a sample-barcoded 5' primer and a J-beta primer mix, a second PCR was run for roughly 7 to 11 cycles. MiXCR, run by TCRdb on the 5' RACE reads, gives a single entry per CDR3 protein. This sample carries some 760,000 distinct CDR3 sequences, about 25% of them seen once, and the ten largest clones take 3% to 4.5%. The same data also went into a second study, on T cells of mothers and their children.

Input material: blood. The source of these receptors is a boy aged 10-17 years in good health.

CDR3 DNA sequence: TGTGCCAGCAGCTTAGGACCTCTGGCGAACACCGGGGAGCTGTTTTTT. Protein: CASSLGPLANTGELFF. This chain links TRBV7-2 with TRBJ2-2; D is unresolved. From germline, CDR1 is SGHTA and CDR2 FQGNSA. V was shortened by 1 base and J by 0 bases, with 9 bases between the two germline ends. The CDR3 length is 16 residues.

The chain recombines TRBV5-1 with TRBJ2-3; perhaps TRBD1 as D (6 bases). Trimming stripped 0 bases from V and 2 bases from J, with 16 bases between. Germline-derived CDR1 and CDR2 are SGHRS and YFSETQ. This CDR3 contains 17 residues. In DNA, the CDR3 is TGCGCCAGCAGCTTGGAAGAGGCCAGGGGAAACACAGATACGCAGTATTTT. This gives the protein CASSLEEARGNTDTQYF. Supplemented by reference TRBV5-1 and TRBJ2-3, the full variable domain reads KAGVTQTPRYLIKTRGQQVTLSCSPISGHRSVSWYQQTPGQGLQFLFEYFSETQRNKGNFPGRFSGRQFSNSRSEMNVSTLELGDSALYLCASSLEEARGNTDTQYFGPGTRLTVL.

This clonotype showed up just a few times. The CDR3 DNA follows: TGCAGTGCCCCATTCGGGGGGCCTTCACCCCTCCACTTT. Protein: CSAPFGGPSPLHF. The chain employs TRBV20-1 and TRBJ1-6, with D perhaps TRBD1 (6 bases). The CDR3 runs to 13 residues. In germline, CDR1 is DFQATT, CDR2 SNEGSKA (reference sequence). V lost 6 bases and J 9 bases, leaving 15 bases between the germline ends.

V is TRBV4-1 and J is TRBJ1-1; no firm D call. CDR1 MGHRA and CDR2 YSYEKL come from the germline V gene. This CDR3 is 14 amino acids long. Trimming took off 1 base at V and 1 base at J, with 7 bases between the two ends. The CDR3: CASSQASSNTEAFF. DNA of the CDR3: TGCGCCAGCAGCCAAGCGTCGTCGAACACTGAAGCTTTCTTT.

This chain connects TRBV18 to TRBJ2-7, with D possibly TRBD2 on 6 matching bases. Germline V gives CDR1 KGHSH, CDR2 LQKENI. Trimming cost V 3 bases and J 7 bases, with 13 bases left between them. The CDR3 is 13 residues long. This chain's CDR3 is CASSPGRRGEQYF. The DNA of the CDR3 is TGTGCCAGCTCACCGGGCCGGAGGGGAGAGCAGTACTTC.

The chain uses TRBV29-1 and TRBJ2-2, with D possibly TRBD2 on 5 matching bases. The length of the CDR3 is 11 residues. Germline V gene lookup returns CDR1 SQVTM and CDR2 ANQGSEA. V gave up 7 bases and J gave up 5 bases, with 8 bases separating them. The CDR3 bases are TGCAGCGCCCGGGAAACCGGGGAGCTGTTTTTT. Its translation is CSARETGELFF.